This record concerns one TCR beta chain sequence. These data come from a study of blood T cells in healthy people across ages. Germline CDR1 reads WSHSY; CDR2 reads SAAADI. The CDR3 totals 12 residues. Unmatched junction bases numbered 4, after V lost 8 bases and J lost 5 bases. Sample-barcoded 5' priming and a J-beta primer mix drove a second PCR of about 6 to 12 cycles. A single record per CDR3 protein comes from TCRdb applying MiXCR to the 5' RACE reads. The repertoire holds roughly 1,500,000 distinct CDR3 sequences, with about 40% as singletons. This receptor was taken from a woman aged 18-30 years in good health. Sequencing input: blood. The chain employs TRBV10-2 and TRBJ2-3, with 7 bases that match TRBD1. CDR3 loop: CASEGAGDTQYF. DNA for the CDR3: TGCGCCAGCGAGGGGGCGGGAGATACGCAGTATTTT.